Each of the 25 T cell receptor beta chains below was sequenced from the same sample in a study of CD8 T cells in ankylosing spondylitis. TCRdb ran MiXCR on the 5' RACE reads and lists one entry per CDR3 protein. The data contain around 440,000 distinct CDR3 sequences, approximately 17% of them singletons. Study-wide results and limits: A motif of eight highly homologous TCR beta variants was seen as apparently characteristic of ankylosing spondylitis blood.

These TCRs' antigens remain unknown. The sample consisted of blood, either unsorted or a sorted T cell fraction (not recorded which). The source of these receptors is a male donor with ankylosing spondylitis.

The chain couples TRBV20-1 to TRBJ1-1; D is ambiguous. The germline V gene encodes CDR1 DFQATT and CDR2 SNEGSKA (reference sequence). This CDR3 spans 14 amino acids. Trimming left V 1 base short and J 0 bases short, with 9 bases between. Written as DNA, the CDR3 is TGCAGTGCTAGAGTATTGGGGATGAACACTGAAGCTTTCTTT. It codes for CSARVLGMNTEAFF.

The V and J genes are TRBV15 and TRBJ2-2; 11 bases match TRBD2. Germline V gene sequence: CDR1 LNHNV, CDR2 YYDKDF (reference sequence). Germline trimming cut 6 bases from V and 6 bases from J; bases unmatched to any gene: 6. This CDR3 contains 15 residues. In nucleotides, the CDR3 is TGTGCCACCAGTCCGCAGGGACTAGCGGCCGGGGAGCTGTTTTTT. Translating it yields CATSPQGLAAGELFF.

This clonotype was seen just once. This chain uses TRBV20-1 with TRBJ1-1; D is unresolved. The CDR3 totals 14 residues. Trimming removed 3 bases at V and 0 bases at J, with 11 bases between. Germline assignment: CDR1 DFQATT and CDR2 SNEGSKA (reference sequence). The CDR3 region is CSASPAAMNTEAFF. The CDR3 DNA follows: TGCAGTGCTAGTCCGGCAGCCATGAACACTGAAGCTTTCTTT.

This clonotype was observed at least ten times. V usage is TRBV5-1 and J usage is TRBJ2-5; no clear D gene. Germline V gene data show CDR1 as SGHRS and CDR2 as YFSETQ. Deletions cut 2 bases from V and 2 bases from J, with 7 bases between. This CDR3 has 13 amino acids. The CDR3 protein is CASSFQPQETQYF. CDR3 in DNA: TGCGCCAGCAGCTTCCAGCCACAAGAGACCCAGTACTTC.

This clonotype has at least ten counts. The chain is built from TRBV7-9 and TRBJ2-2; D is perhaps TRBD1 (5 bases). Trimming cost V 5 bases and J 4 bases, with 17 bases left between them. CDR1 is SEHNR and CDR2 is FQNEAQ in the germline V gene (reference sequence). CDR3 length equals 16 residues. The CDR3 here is CASSPQAPRATGELFF. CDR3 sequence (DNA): TGTGCCAGCAGCCCTCAGGCGCCCAGGGCCACCGGGGAGCTGTTTTTT. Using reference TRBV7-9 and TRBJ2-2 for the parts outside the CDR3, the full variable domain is DTGVSQNPRHKITKRGQNVTFRCDPISEHNRLYWYRQTLGQGPEFLTYFQNEAQLEKSRLLSDRFSAERPKGSFSTLEIQRTEQGDSAMYLCASSPQAPRATGELFFGEGSRLTVL.

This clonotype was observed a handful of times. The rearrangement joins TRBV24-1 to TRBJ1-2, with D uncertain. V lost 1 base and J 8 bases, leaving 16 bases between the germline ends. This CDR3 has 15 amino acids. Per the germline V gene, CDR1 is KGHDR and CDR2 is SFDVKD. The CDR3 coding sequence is TGTGCCACCAGTGATTTTACGAGGAGGCGGTTCGGCTACACCTTC. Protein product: CATSDFTRRRFGYTF.

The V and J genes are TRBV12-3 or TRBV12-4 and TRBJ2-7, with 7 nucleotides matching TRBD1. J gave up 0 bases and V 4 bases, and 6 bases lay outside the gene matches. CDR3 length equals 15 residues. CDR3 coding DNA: TGTGCCAGCAGTTCTAACAGGGGATTCTCCTACGAGCAGTACTTC. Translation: CASSSNRGFSYEQYF.

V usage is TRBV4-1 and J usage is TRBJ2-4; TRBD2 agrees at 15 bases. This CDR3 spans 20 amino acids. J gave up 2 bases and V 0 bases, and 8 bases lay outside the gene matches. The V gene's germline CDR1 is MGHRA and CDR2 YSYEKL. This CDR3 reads CASSQDRGLAGGMTKNIQYF. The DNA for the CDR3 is TGCGCCAGCAGCCAAGACAGGGGACTAGCGGGAGGCATGACCAAAAACATTCAGTACTTC.

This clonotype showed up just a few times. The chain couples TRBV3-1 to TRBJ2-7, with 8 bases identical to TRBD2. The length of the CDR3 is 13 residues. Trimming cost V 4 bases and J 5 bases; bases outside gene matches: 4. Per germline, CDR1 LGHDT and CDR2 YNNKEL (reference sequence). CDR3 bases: TGTGCCAGCAGCCTCAGCGGGGGCCACGAGCAGTACTTC. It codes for CASSLSGGHEQYF.

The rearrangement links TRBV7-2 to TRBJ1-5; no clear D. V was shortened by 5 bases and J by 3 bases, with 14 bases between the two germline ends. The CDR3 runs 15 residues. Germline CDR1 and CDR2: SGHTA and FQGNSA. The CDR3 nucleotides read TGTGCCAGCAGCGCTACCTTTGGGCCCAATCAGCCCCAGCATTTT. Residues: CASSATFGPNQPQHF.

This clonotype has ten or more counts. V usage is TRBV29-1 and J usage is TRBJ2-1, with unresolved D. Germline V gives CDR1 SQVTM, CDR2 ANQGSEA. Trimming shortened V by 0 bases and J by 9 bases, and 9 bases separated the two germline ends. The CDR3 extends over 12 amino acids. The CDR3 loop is CSVEESYTEQFF. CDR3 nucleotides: TGCAGCGTTGAAGAATCATATACTGAGCAGTTCTTC.

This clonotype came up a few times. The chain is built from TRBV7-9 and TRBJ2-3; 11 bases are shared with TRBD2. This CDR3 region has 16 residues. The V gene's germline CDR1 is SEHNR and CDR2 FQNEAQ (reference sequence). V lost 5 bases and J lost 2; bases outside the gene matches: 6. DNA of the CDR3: TGTGCCAGCAGCCCGGGGACTAGCGGATACACAGATACGCAGTATTTT. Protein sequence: CASSPGTSGYTDTQYF.

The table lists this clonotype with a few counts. The CDR3 DNA sequence: TGTGCCAGCAGCAGAAAACAGCGGCCGGTGGAAGCTTTCTTT. Protein: CASSRKQRPVEAFF. This chain links TRBV5-6 with TRBJ1-1; no firm D call. Germline V gene data show CDR1 as SGHDT and CDR2 as YYEEEE. The CDR3 runs to 14 residues. V was pared by 4 bases and J by 8 bases, with 18 bases between.

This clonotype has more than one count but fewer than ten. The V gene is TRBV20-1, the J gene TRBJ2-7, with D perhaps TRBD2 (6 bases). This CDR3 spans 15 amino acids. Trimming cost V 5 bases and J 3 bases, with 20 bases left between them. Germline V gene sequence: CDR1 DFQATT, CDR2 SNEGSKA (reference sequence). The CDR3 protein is CSASNRGVHLYEQYF. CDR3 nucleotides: TGCAGTGCTTCAAACCGCGGGGTCCATCTCTACGAGCAGTACTTC.

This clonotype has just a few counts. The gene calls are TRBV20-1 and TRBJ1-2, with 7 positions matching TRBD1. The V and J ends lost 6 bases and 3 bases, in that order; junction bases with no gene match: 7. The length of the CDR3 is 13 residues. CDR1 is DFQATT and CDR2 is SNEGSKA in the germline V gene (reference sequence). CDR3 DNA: TGCAGTGCCGAACAAACAGGGGACTATGGCTACACCTTC. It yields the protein CSAEQTGDYGYTF.

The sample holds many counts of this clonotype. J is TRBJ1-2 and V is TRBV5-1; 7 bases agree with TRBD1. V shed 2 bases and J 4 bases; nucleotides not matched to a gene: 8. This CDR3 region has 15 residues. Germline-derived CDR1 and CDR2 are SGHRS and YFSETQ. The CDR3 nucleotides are TGCGCCAGCAGCTTTGGGGGGGACAGCGTCTATGGCTACACCTTC. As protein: CASSFGGDSVYGYTF.

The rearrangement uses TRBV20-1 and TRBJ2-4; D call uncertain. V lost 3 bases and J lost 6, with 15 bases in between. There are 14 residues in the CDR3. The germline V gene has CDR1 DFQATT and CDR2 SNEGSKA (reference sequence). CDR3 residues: CSASPHGLRNIQYF. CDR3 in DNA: TGCAGTGCTAGCCCCCATGGCCTACGAAACATTCAGTACTTC.

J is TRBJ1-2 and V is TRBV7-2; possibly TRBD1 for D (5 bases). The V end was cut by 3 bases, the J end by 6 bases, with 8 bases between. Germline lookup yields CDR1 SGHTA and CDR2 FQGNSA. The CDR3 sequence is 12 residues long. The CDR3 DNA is TGTGCCAGCAGCTTTTCAGGGAATGGCTACACCTTC. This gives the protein CASSFSGNGYTF.

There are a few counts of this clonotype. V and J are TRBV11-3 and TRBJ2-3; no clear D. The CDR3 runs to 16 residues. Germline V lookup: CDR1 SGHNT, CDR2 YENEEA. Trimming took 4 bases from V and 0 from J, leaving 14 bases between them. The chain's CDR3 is CASSSRGWYSTDTQYF. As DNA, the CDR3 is TGTGCCAGCAGCTCGCGTGGCTGGTATAGCACAGATACGCAGTATTTT. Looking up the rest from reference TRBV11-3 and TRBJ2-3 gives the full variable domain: EAGVVQSPRYKIIEKKQPVAFWCNPISGHNTLYWYLQNLGQGPELLIRYENEEAVDDSQLPKDRFSAERLKGVDSTLKIQPAELGDSAVYLCASSSRGWYSTDTQYFGPGTRLTVL.

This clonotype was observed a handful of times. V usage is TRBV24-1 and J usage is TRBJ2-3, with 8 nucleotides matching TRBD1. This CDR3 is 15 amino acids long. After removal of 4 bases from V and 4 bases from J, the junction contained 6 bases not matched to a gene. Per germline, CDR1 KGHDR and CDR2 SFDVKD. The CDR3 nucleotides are TGTGCCACCAGTGACCCAGGGGGCGCGGCAGATACGCAGTATTTT. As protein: CATSDPGGAADTQYF.

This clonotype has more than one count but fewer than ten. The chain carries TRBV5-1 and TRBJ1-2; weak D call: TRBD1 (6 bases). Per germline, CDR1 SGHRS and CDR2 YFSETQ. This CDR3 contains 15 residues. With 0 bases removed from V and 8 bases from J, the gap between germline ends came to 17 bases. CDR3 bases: TGCGCCAGCAGCTTGGGTGCAGGGGACGTAAAGGGCTACACCTTC. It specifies CASSLGAGDVKGYTF. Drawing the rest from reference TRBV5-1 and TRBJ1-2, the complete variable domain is KAGVTQTPRYLIKTRGQQVTLSCSPISGHRSVSWYQQTPGQGLQFLFEYFSETQRNKGNFPGRFSGRQFSNSRSEMNVSTLELGDSALYLCASSLGAGDVKGYTFGSGTRLTVV.

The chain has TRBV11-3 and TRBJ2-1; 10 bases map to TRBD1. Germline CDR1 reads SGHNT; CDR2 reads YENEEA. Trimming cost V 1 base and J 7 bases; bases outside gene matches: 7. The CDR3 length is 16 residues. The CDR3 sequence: CASSLAGTGVGNEQFF. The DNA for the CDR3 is TGTGCCAGCAGCTTAGCCGGGACAGGGGTCGGGAATGAGCAGTTCTTC.

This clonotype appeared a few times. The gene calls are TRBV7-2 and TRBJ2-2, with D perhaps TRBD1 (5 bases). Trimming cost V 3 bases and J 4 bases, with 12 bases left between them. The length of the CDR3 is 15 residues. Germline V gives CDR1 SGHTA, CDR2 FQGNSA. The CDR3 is CASSFSGQGTGELFF. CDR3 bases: TGTGCCAGCAGCTTTTCAGGGCAAGGCACCGGGGAGCTGTTTTTT. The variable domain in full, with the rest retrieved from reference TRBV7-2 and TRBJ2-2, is GAGVSQSPSNKVTEKGKDVELRCDPISGHTALYWYRQSLGQGLEFLIYFQGNSAPDKSGLPSDRFSAERTGGSVSTLTIQRTQQEDSAVYLCASSFSGQGTGELFFGEGSRLTVL.

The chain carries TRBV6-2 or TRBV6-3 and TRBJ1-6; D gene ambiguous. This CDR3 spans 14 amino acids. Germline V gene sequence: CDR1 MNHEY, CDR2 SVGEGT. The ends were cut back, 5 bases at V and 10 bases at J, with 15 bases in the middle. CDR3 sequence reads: CASSITDSRSPLHF. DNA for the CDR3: TGTGCCAGCAGTATTACGGATTCTAGATCACCCCTCCACTTT.

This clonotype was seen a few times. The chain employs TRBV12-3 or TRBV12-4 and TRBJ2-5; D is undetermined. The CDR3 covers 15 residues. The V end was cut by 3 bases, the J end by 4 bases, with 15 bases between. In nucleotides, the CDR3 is TGTGCCAGCAGTTTTAGTTTATTGGGGTTAGAGACCCAGTACTTC. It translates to CASSFSLLGLETQYF.